The present entry profiles one TCR beta chain with its context. This receptor's antigen is unknown. Base qualities are missing; no much larger clone stands one base away. A distance of 12 bases separates the germline ends of V and J, which lose 4 bases and 6 bases respectively. From its cysteine to its phenylalanine, the CDR3 spans 13 amino acids. Just CDR3 DNA is preserved here, 39 bases in frame from base 1. The germline V gene (reference sequence) yields SEHNR for CDR1 and FQNEAQ for CDR2. This record belongs to a study of graft-versus-host responses after intestinal transplantation (dated by TCRdb to about 2021). In the study overall: The transplants that recipients got were multivisceral, liver-intestinal, or isolated intestinal. All recipients received anti-thymocyte globulin induction followed by maintenance tacrolimus and steroids for about three years. After intestinal transplantation, graft-versus-host and host-versus-graft alloreactive T cell clones were followed in the graft, circulation and bone marrow using bulk TCR-beta CDR3 sequencing. Alloreactive clones were identified by sequencing pre-transplant mixed lymphocyte reaction products and comparing these products with unstimulated pre-transplant donor and recipient T cells. Of the roughly 23 intestinal transplant recipients enrolled in the cohort, one of whom was a retransplant, 3 patients without pretransplant specimens were excluded. Donor T cell macrochimerism was defined as a peak of at least 4% donor T cells among recipient peripheral blood mononuclear cells. Instead of going to the commercial service, samples from a few later patients were sequenced in-house on an Illumina MiSeq and processed with MiXCR. Broader findings and caveats from the paper: The relatively low number and heterogeneity of intestinal transplant patients limited the conclusions. In the allografts of patients with donor T cell macrochimerism, GvH to HvG T cell clonal ratios were high. GvH clones were detected in recipient bone marrow, and some of these GvH clones were observed earlier in ileal mucosa or blood, consistent with an intestinal mucosal origin. Early after transplant, peak levels of circulating GvH clones were associated with declines in HvG clones.

The intended sense of this specimen's time point label: cells obtained before transplantation from donor or recipient. CD3+CD4+ and CD3+CD8+ populations were FACS-sorted from unstimulated pre-transplant donor and recipient cells taken from spleen or lymph nodes. Library preparation used the immunoSEQ multiplex PCR assay. For most patients, genomic DNA was isolated using the Qiagen DNeasy Blood and Tissue Kit and was shipped frozen to Adaptive Biotechnologies for TCR sequencing. High-throughput TCR-beta CDR3 sequencing of genomic DNA from most patients was performed by Adaptive Biotechnologies. Regarding the original processing steps: TCR sequencing data for approximately 17 patients were retrieved from Adaptive's ImmunoSEQ software; three other patients were processed with MiXCR and VDJtools. CD4 versus CD8 sorting errors were corrected by removing sequences found in both subsets at a frequency ratio below 5:1. Because the origin of CDR3 nucleotide sequences shared between donor and recipient could not be assigned, those sequences were removed. To count as alloreactive, a clone needed at least 2-fold expansion over unstimulated cells and a minimum CFSE-low frequency of 0.002% (template counts) or 0.001% (read counts). Clones detected in sequenced pre-transplant spleen, lymph node, or MLR CFSE-low populations of the donor or recipient were defined as mappable. The cumulative frequency of alloreactive clones was calculated as a percentage of all sequences, weighted by copy number. Held by TCRdb, this immuneACCESS table contains in-frame sequences only and omits some clones. Under half of the omission traces to an unresolved V gene where checked; the cause of the rest is unknown. V and J calls and clone size are as listed in that table; D and trimming were resolved from the DNA. Recorded for this sample are about 89,000 clones; more than 85% of them occurred a single time. The top ten constitute 1.5% to 2.5% of the sample.

The specimen comprised unstimulated CD8+ T cells sorted from spleen or lymph node cells, sampled before intestinal transplant. This TCR came from a human donor who received an intestinal transplant. This chain is built from TRBV7-9 and TRBJ1-1, with the D gene not clear enough to name. The CDR3 sequence is CASSSPTKAEAFF. Here is the DNA: TGTGCCAGCAGCTCCCCGACAAAGGCTGAAGCTTTCTTT.